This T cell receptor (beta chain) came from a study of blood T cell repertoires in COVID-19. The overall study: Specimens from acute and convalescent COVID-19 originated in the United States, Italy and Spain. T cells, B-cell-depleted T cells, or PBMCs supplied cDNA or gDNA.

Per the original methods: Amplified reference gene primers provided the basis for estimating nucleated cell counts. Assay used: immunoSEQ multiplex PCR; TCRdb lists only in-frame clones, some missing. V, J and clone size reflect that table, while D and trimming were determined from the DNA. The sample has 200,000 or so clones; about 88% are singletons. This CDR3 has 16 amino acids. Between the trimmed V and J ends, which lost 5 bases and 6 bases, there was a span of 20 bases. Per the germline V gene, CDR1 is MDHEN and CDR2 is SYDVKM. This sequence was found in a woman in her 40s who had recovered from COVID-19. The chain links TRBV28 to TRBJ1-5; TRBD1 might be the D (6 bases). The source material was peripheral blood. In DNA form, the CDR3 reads TGTGCCAGCAGTCTAAATGGGGTTCAGGGGACTCAGCCCCAGCATTTT. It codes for CASSLNGVQGTQPQHF.